Sequencing of this T cell receptor (beta chain) was carried out in a study of breast tumors, draining lymph nodes, adjacent tissues. Per germline, CDR1 DFQATT and CDR2 SNEGSKA (reference sequence). Trimming cost V 4 bases and J 6 bases, with 9 bases left between them. The CDR3 loop spans 11 amino acids. Axillary draining lymph nodes of breast cancer patients supplied the node samples. This clonotype was detected many times. Its antigen is not identified. Study outcomes and limitations: Data fit most tumor T cells coming from lymph node, expanding in tumor.

TCRdb itself ran the multiplex PCR reads through MiXCR, one entry per CDR3 protein. This sample has around 130,000 distinct CDR3 sequences, with around 20% found just once. Sequenced input: axillary lymph node tissue. This sequence originates from a female donor with breast cancer. Some clones in this sample may be carry-over from other donors' samples. The rearrangement uses TRBV20-1 and TRBJ2-5; D is unresolved. CDR3 amino acids: CSAISRKTQYF. Here the CDR3 DNA reads TGCAGTGCTATTAGTAGGAAGACCCAGTACTTC.